This T cell receptor (beta chain) is drawn from a study of blood T cell repertoires in COVID-19. The germline gives CDR1 LGHNA, CDR2 YSLEER. V gave up 4 bases and J gave up 3 bases; unmatched junction bases: 9. The CDR3 has 16 residues. Libraries were prepared by immunoSEQ multiplex PCR; TCRdb keeps only in-frame clonotypes and omits some of them. Here the sample spans over 250,000 clones, around 87% being singletons. This TCR came from a woman in her 50s with acute or convalescent COVID-19. V gene TRBV4-3 combines with J gene TRBJ2-1; 7 nucleotides line up with TRBD2. Material for sequencing was peripheral blood. The CDR3 DNA reads TGCGCCAGCAGCCCCCGAGCTAGCGGACTCTACAATGAGCAGTTCTTC. This encodes CASSPRASGLYNEQFF.